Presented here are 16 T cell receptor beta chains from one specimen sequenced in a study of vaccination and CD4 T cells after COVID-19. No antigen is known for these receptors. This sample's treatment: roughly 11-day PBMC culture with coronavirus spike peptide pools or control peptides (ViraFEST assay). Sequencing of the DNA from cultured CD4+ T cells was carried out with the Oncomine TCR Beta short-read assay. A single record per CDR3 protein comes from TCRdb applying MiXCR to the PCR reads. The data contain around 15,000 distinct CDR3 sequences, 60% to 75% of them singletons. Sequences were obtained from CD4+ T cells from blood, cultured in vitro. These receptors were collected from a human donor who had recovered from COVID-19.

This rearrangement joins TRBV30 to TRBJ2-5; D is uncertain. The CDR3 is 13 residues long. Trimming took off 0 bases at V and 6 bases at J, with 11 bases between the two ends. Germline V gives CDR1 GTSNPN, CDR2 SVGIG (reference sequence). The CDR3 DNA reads TGTGCCTGGAGTGTAAACTCTGCAAAGACCCAGTACTTC. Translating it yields CAWSVNSAKTQYF.

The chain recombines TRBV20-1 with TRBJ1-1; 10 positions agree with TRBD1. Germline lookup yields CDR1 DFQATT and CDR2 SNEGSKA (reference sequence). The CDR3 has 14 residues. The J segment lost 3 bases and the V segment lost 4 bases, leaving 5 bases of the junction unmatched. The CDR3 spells CSAKTGGGYTEAFF. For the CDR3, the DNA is TGCAGTGCTAAGACAGGGGGCGGTTACACTGAAGCTTTCTTT.

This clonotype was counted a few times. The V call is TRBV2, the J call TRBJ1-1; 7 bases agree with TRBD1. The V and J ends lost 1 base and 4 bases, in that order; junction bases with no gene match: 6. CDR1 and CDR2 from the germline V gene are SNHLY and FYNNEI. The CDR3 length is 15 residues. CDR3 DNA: TGTGCCAGCAGTGAAGGTAGGGCAGGGGGCACTGAAGCTTTCTTT. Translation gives CASSEGRAGGTEAFF.

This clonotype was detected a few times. CDR3: CASKIGGDTEAFF. Here the CDR3 DNA reads TGTGCCAGCAAGATTGGGGGCGACACTGAAGCTTTCTTT. This chain joins TRBV7-9 and TRBJ1-1, with D possibly matching TRBD1 (6 bases). The CDR3 spans 13 residues. Germline V CDR1 and CDR2: SEHNR, FQNEAQ (reference sequence). Trimming removed 7 bases from V and 3 bases from J, with 12 bases in between.

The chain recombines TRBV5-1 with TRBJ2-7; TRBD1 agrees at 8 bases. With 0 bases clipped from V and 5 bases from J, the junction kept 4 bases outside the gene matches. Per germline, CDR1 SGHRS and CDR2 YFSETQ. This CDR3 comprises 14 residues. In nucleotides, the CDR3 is TGCGCCAGCAGCTTGGACAGGGGGTACGACGAGCAGTACTTC. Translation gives CASSLDRGYDEQYF.

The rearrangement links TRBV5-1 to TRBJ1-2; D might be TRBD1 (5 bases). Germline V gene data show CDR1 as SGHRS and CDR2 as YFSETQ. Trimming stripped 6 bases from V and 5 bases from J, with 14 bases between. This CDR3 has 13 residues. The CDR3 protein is CASTPRGGYGYTF. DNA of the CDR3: TGCGCCAGCACTCCACGGGGCGGATATGGCTACACCTTC.

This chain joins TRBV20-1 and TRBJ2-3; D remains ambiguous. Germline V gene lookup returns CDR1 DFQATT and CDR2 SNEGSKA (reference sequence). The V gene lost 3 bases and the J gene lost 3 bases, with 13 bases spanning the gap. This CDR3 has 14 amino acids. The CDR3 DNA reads TGCAGTGCTAGTCCCGGGTCTTCAACAGATACGCAGTATTTT. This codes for CSASPGSSTDTQYF.

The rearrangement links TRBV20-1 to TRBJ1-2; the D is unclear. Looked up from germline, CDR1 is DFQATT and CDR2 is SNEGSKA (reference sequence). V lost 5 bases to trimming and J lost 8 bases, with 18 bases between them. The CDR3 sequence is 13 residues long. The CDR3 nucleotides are TGCAGTGCTGGGGTCGGGTATTCGGGAGGCTACACCTTC. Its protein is CSAGVGYSGGYTF.

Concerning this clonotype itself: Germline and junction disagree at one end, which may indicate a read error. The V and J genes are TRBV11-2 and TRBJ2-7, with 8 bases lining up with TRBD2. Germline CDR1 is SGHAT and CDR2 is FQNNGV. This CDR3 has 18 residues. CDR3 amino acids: CASSQDSILSGASYEQYF. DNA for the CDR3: TGCGCCAGCAGCCAAGATTCCATCCTTAGCGGGGCATCCTACGAGCAGTACTTC.

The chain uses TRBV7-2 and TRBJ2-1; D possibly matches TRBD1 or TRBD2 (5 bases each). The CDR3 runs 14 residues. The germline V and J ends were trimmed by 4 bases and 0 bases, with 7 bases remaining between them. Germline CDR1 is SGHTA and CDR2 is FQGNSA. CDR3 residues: CASSWGSSYNEQFF. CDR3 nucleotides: TGTGCCAGCAGCTGGGGGAGCTCCTACAATGAGCAGTTCTTC.

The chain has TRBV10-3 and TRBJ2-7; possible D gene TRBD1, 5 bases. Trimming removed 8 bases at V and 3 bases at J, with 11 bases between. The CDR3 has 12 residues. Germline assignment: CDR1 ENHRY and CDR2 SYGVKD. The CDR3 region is CAIGASLYEQYF. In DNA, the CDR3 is TGTGCCATCGGGGCGAGCCTCTACGAGCAGTACTTC.

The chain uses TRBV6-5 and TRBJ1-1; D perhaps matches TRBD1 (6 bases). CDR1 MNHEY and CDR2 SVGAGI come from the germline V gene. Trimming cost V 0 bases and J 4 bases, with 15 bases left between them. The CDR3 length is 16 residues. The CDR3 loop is CASSYSSGGGGTEAFF. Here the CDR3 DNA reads TGTGCCAGCAGTTACTCGAGCGGGGGGGGCGGCACTGAAGCTTTCTTT.

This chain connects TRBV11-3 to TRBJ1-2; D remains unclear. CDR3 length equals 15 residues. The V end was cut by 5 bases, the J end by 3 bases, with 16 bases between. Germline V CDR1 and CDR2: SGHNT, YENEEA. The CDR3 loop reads CASSPGGVPYYGYTF. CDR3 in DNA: TGTGCCAGCAGCCCCGGTGGGGTTCCCTACTATGGCTACACCTTC. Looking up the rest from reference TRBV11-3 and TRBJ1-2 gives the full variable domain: EAGVVQSPRYKIIEKKQPVAFWCNPISGHNTLYWYLQNLGQGPELLIRYENEEAVDDSQLPKDRFSAERLKGVDSTLKIQPAELGDSAVYLCASSPGGVPYYGYTFGSGTRLTVV.

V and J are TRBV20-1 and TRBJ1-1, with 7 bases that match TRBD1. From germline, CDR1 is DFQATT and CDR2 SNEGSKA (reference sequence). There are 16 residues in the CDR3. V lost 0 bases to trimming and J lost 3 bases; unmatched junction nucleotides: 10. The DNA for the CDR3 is TGCAGTGCTAGAGACCCCTCGACAGGGATACACACTGAAGCTTTCTTT. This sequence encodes CSARDPSTGIHTEAFF.

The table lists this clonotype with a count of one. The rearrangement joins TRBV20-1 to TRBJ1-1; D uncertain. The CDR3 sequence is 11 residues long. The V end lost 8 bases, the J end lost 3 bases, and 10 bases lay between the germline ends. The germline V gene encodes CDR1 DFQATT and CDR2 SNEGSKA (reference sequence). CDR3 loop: CSSRTYTEAFF. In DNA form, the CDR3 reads TGCAGTTCCAGGACTTACACTGAAGCTTTCTTT.

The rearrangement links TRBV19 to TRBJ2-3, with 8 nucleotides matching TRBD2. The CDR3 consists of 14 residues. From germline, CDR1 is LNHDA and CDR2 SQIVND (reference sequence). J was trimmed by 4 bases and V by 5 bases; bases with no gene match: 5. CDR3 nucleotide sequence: TGTGCCAGTAGTGTGACTAGCGCCTCAGATACGCAGTATTTT. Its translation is CASSVTSASDTQYF. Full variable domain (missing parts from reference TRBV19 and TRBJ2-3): DGGITQSPKYLFRKEGQNVTLSCEQNLNHDAMYWYRQDPGQGLRLIYYSQIVNDFQKGDIAEGYSVSREKKESFPLTVTSAQKNPTAFYLCASSVTSASDTQYFGPGTRLTVL.